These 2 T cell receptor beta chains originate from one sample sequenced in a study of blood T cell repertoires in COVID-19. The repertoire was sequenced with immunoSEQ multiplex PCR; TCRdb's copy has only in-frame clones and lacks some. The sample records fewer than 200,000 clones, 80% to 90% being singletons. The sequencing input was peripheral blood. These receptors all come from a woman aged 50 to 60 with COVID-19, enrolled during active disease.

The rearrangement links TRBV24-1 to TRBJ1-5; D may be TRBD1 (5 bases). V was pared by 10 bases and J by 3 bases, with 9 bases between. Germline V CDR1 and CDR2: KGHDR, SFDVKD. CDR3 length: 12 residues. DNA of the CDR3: TGTGCCACTCAGGGTTTCAATCAGCCCCAGCATTTT. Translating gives CATQGFNQPQHF.

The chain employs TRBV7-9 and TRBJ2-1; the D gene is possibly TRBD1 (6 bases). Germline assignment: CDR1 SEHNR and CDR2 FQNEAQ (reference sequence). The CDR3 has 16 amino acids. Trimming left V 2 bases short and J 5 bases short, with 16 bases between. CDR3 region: CASSLNVGANHNEQFF. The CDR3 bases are TGTGCCAGCAGCTTAAATGTGGGGGCGAACCACAATGAGCAGTTCTTC.